The clone carrying this TCR beta chain has a single count. Trimming pared 3 bases from V and 0 bases from J, leaving 9 bases between. CDR3 length equals 15 residues. CDR1 and CDR2 (germline): MGHRA, YSYEKL. This entry is derived from a study of blood T cell repertoires in COVID-19. Sequencing was performed with immunoSEQ multiplex PCR; in TCRdb, only in-frame clones are kept and a portion is missing. Counted here are some 150,000 clones, 87% occurring once; the ten biggest clones make up about 4.6%. The gene calls are TRBV4-1 and TRBJ1-3, with D perhaps matching TRBD1 (5 bases). The specimen was peripheral blood. The receptor comes from a woman aged 55-70 years with active or convalescent COVID-19. The CDR3 DNA reads TGCGCCAGCAGCCAGGGACTGCCCTCTGGAAACACCATATATTTT. Its translation: CASSQGLPSGNTIYF.